The 11 T cell receptor beta chains below come from one sample, sequenced in a study of blood T cell repertoires in COVID-19. Here immunoSEQ multiplex PCR was the method, and the copy in TCRdb shows in-frame clones only, minus some. Of roughly 250,000 clones listed, about 89% are singletons. The sequenced sample was PBMCs or T cells enriched from blood (not recorded which). All receptors derive from a man between 35 and 55 years old who had recovered from COVID-19.

The V and J genes are TRBV19 and TRBJ1-4; 9 bases align to TRBD1. V shed 4 bases, J shed 10 bases, and the junction held 13 bases outside the gene matches. The CDR3 is 16 residues long. CDR1 and CDR2 (germline): LNHDA, SQIVND (reference sequence). CDR3 loop: CASSTNYRDRERKLFF. For the CDR3, the DNA is TGTGCCAGTAGTACTAATTACCGGGACAGGGAGAGAAAACTGTTTTTT.

The chain has TRBV5-5 and TRBJ1-1; D is unresolved. CDR3 length equals 15 residues. Germline V gene data show CDR1 as SGHKS and CDR2 as YYEKEE (reference sequence). Trimming removed 0 bases from V and 4 bases from J, with 13 bases in between. The CDR3 loop reads CASSLDRRGGTEAFF. In DNA form, the CDR3 reads TGTGCCAGCAGCTTGGATAGGCGAGGCGGCACTGAAGCTTTCTTT. Looking up the rest from reference TRBV5-5 and TRBJ1-1 gives the full variable domain: DAGVTQSPTHLIKTRGQQVTLRCSPISGHKSVSWYQQVLGQGPQFIFQYYEKEERGRGNFPDRFSARQFPNYSSELNVNALLLGDSALYLCASSLDRRGGTEAFFGQGTRLTVV.

The V call is TRBV4-2, the J call TRBJ2-3; TRBD2 matches at 7 bases. Germline V lookup: CDR1 LGHNA, CDR2 YNFKEQ. V gave up 1 base and J gave up 4 bases; unmatched junction bases: 11. The CDR3 extends over 17 amino acids. CDR3 sequence (DNA): TGTGCCAGCAGCCAAGTTTCTAGCGGCCAGACAGCAGATACGCAGTATTTT. Its protein is CASSQVSSGQTADTQYF.

This clone was seen only once. The DNA of the CDR3 is TGTGCCAGCAGTTTAACAGGGAGTGGCAGGCAGCCCCAGCATTTT. Translated, it gives CASSLTGSGRQPQHF. This chain links TRBV28 with TRBJ1-5; TRBD1 is a possible D gene (6 bases). CDR1 MDHEN and CDR2 SYDVKM come from the germline V gene. V gave up 2 bases and J gave up 7 bases, with 15 bases separating them. The CDR3 runs to 15 residues.

This CDR3 is CASSPREENTEAFF. The CDR3 bases are TGTGCCAGTAGTCCCAGGGAGGAGAACACTGAAGCTTTCTTT. The J gene is TRBJ1-1, the V gene TRBV19; D possibly corresponds to TRBD1 (5 bases). Looked up from germline, CDR1 is LNHDA and CDR2 is SQIVND (reference sequence). The V gene lost 5 bases and the J gene lost 1 base, with 11 bases spanning the gap. The CDR3 contains 14 residues.

This clone was counted a few times. The chain recombines TRBV30 with TRBJ2-7; 10 nucleotides agree with TRBD1. Losses at the gene ends were 7 bases for V and 2 bases for J; bases not matched to a gene: 5. The CDR3 contains 13 residues. Germline V gene data show CDR1 as GTSNPN and CDR2 as SVGIG (reference sequence). The CDR3 spells CAYRDRGPYEQYF. The CDR3, as DNA: TGTGCCTACCGGGACAGGGGTCCCTACGAGCAGTACTTC.

The chain has TRBV7-2 and TRBJ1-5, with 7 bases aligning to TRBD1. V shed 5 bases and J 2 bases; nucleotides not matched to a gene: 9. The CDR3 contains 16 residues. The V gene's germline CDR1 is SGHTA and CDR2 FQGNSA. Here the CDR3 reads CASSLQSTGGNQPQHF. CDR3 in DNA: TGTGCCAGCAGCCTCCAGAGCACAGGGGGCAATCAGCCCCAGCATTTT.

V usage is TRBV6-5 and J usage is TRBJ2-2, with D possibly matching TRBD1 (7 bases). Germline loops: CDR1 MNHEY, CDR2 SVGAGI. V was pared by 2 bases and J by 4 bases, with 14 bases between. CDR3 length: 16 amino acids. CDR3 sequence: CASSYIRGASTGELFF. Here the CDR3 DNA reads TGTGCCAGCAGTTACATCAGGGGGGCTAGCACCGGGGAGCTGTTTTTT.

The rearrangement joins TRBV4-3 to TRBJ2-1; 8 bases are shared with TRBD2. Per the germline V gene, CDR1 is LGHNA and CDR2 is YSLEER. This CDR3 region has 15 residues. With V trimmed by 2 bases and J by 6 bases, 6 bases remained unmatched. The CDR3 protein is CASSQTRLATNEQFF. CDR3 nucleotides: TGCGCCAGCAGCCAAACACGACTAGCGACCAATGAGCAGTTCTTC.

In its sample, this clone was seen a few times. The same CDR3 also results from other DNA sequences found in this sample. The rearrangement uses TRBV6-2 or TRBV6-3 and TRBJ2-7; perhaps TRBD1 as D (5 bases). V lost 2 bases to trimming and J lost 3 bases, with 5 bases between them. Looked up from germline, CDR1 is MNHEY and CDR2 is SVGEGT. The CDR3 extends over 12 amino acids. The CDR3 DNA sequence: TGTGCCAGCAGTTACCAGGGCTACGAGCAGTACTTC. Protein product: CASSYQGYEQYF.

This clone occurred once. The chain joins TRBV6-5 to TRBJ2-7, with 8 bases fitting TRBD2. Germline loops: CDR1 MNHEY, CDR2 SVGAGI. This CDR3 spans 15 amino acids. V dropped 5 bases and J dropped 3; count of bases not matched to a gene: 9. CDR3 loop: CASSLLAGGHYEQYF. The CDR3 nucleotides read TGTGCCAGCAGTCTCCTAGCGGGCGGGCACTACGAGCAGTACTTC.